This TCR beta chain originates from a study of blood T cell repertoires in COVID-19. Study-wide background: The analysed material was cDNA or gDNA that came from T cells, B-cell-depleted T cells, or PBMCs.

Using immunoSEQ multiplex PCR, the repertoire was profiled, and TCRdb retains in-frame clones only, with some absent. In the table there are about 75,000 clones, roughly 82% of which are singletons. This TCR derives from a woman aged 45-65 years with acute or convalescent COVID-19. Material: peripheral blood.

The CDR3 nucleotides read TGTGCCAGCAGCTGGAACCCTAAAAGCCCTAGGCAGTACTTC. This sequence encodes CASSWNPKSPRQYF. This chain links TRBV2 with TRBJ2-7; D is ambiguous. Looked up from germline, CDR1 is SNHLY and CDR2 is FYNNEI. CDR3 length equals 14 residues. V was trimmed by 6 bases and J by 9 bases, leaving 21 bases between them.